This record covers a single TCR beta chain. Its antigen remains unknown. The sample is drawn from a study of T cells after yellow fever vaccination. Notes on the study in general: The appearance of a small share of clonotypes in both CD4 and CD8 compartments was observed. Clones from primary vaccination mostly reappeared after the booster (about 97% CD4, approximately 88% CD8). The secondary response showed a weaker magnitude and a faster peak, day 5 versus 15.

Germline V gene sequence: CDR1 LNHDA, CDR2 SQIVND (reference sequence). The CDR3 sequence is 13 residues long. With 4 bases removed from V and 3 bases from J, the gap between germline ends came to 7 bases. TCRdb reprocessed the 5' RACE reads via MiXCR and lists one record per CDR3 protein. The sample holds 300,000 to 350,000 distinct CDR3 sequences, 4% seen once. The sequence came from a man between 18 and 29 years old who received the YFV17D yellow fever vaccine. The chain is built from TRBV19 and TRBJ2-4; no clear D. This specimen was PBMCs, taken 5 days after the yellow fever booster vaccination. As DNA, the CDR3 is TGTGCCAGTAGTAGGACGGACAAAAACATTCAGTACTTC. This translates into CASSRTDKNIQYF.